The 6 T cell receptor beta chains below were found in one sample sequenced in a study of regulatory T cells in long-lasting Graves disease. The time point: newly diagnosed GD, antithyroid drugs for less than 3 months. PBMCs provided the RNA from which the TCR library was made. Sequencing libraries for TCR beta were prepared with iRepertoire HTBI primers and Arm-PCR of CDR3 regions. From the multiplex PCR reads, TCRdb called clonotypes with MiXCR, one entry per CDR3 protein. The table records approximately 540,000 distinct CDR3 sequences, around 11% of them present only once. This same sample was also taken into another study, of T cells in Graves' hyperthyroidism and ophthalmopathy.

The input for sequencing was peripheral blood mononuclear cells (PBMCs), taken at new diagnosis, from a patient treated with antithyroid drugs. The origin of the receptors is a woman under 40 with Graves disease.

This clonotype was recorded at least ten times. The CDR3 DNA sequence: TGTGCCAGCAGCGAGTACCGGACGAATCAGCCCCAGCATTTT. Translation gives CASSEYRTNQPQHF. The rearrangement links TRBV27 to TRBJ1-5; D is unresolved. The CDR3 sequence is 14 residues long. Per germline, CDR1 MNHEY and CDR2 SMNVEV (reference sequence). Between the trimmed V and J ends, which lost 6 bases and 4 bases, there was a span of 13 bases.

About this clonotype itself: A junction end diverges from the germline sequence, so it may reflect a read error. Here the CDR3 reads CASSLTGTAAETQYF. In DNA, the CDR3 is TGTGCCAGCAGCCTAACCGGGACCGCCGCAGAGACCCAGTACTTC. The gene calls are TRBV7-3 and TRBJ2-5; either TRBD1 or TRBD2 may supply D (5 bases each). The CDR3 runs to 15 residues. Looked up from germline, CDR1 is SGHTA and CDR2 is FQGTGA.

The chain carries TRBV27 and TRBJ1-2; TRBD1 matches 7 bases. CDR1 and CDR2 (germline): MNHEY, SMNVEV (reference sequence). J gave up 9 bases and V 6 bases, and 13 bases lay outside the gene matches. This CDR3 is built from 14 residues. For the CDR3, the DNA is TGTGCCAGCAGCCCGACAGGGCAGAGGAGGAGCTACACCTTC. It translates to CASSPTGQRRSYTF.

This clonotype was recorded many times. The CDR3 reads CASKKDTAATNEKLFF. The CDR3 coding sequence is TGTGCCAGCAAAAAGGATACAGCAGCAACTAATGAAAAACTGTTTTTT. The rearrangement joins TRBV6-1 to TRBJ1-4; no firm D call. The V gene's germline CDR1 is MNHNS and CDR2 SASEGT. The CDR3 totals 16 residues. V was trimmed by 7 bases and J by 0 bases, leaving 15 bases between them.

The rearrangement links TRBV11-3 to TRBJ2-2; TRBD1 is a possible D gene (5 bases). Trimming took 1 base from V and 5 from J, leaving 8 bases between them. CDR3 length equals 14 residues. Germline assignment: CDR1 SGHNT and CDR2 YENEEA. CDR3 amino acids: CASSLGGRTGELFF. The CDR3 region has the DNA TGTGCCAGCAGCTTAGGGGGCCGGACCGGGGAGCTGTTTTTT.

This clonotype was observed at least ten times. This chain uses TRBV6-1 with TRBJ2-7; D is ambiguous. With 6 bases removed from V and 6 bases from J, the gap between germline ends came to 12 bases. There are 12 residues in the CDR3. Looked up from germline, CDR1 is MNHNS and CDR2 is SASEGT. Here the CDR3 reads CASSLNLREQYF. CDR3 nucleotide sequence: TGTGCCAGCAGCCTAAATCTTCGCGAGCAGTACTTC.